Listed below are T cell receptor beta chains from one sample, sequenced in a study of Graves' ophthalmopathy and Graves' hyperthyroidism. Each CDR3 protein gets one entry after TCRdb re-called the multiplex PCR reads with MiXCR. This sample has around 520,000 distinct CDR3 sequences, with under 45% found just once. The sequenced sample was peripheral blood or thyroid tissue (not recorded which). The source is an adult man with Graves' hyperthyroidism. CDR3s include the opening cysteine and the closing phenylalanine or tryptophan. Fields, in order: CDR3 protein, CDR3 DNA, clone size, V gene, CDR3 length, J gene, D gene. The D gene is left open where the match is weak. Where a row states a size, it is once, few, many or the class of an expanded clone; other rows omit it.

CAAGLAVPNTGELFF TGTGCCGCCGGACTAGCGGTACCGAACACCGGGGAGCTGTTTTTT many TRBV10-3 15 TRBJ2-2 TRBD2
CASSLDLRRAYEQYF TGTGCCAGCAGCTTAGACTTAAGGAGGGCCTACGAGCAGTACTTC few TRBV13 15 TRBJ2-7 .
CAISESGTVTTGNTIYF TGTGCCATCAGTGAGTCTGGGACAGTAACCACTGGAAACACCATATATTTT . TRBV10-3 17 TRBJ1-3 TRBD1
CASSGHGTGPVIQYF TGTGCCAGCAGTGGGCACGGGACAGGGCCGGTCATTCAGTACTTC . TRBV10-3 15 TRBJ2-4 TRBD1
CSARSDRATGTEAFF TGCAGTGCTAGATCGGACAGGGCTACGGGCACTGAAGCTTTCTTT many TRBV20-1 15 TRBJ1-1 TRBD1
CASSSPGQGAGYTF TGTGCCAGCAGCTCGCCGGGACAGGGCGCTGGCTACACCTTC . TRBV7-6 14 TRBJ1-2 TRBD1
CASSLYAELNTEAFF TGTGCCAGCAGCTTATATGCGGAGCTGAACACTGAAGCTTTCTTT few TRBV7-2 15 TRBJ1-1 .
CASSFAGGTDTQYF TGTGCCAGCAGCTTCGCGGGGGGCACAGATACGCAGTATTTT few TRBV5-5 14 TRBJ2-3 TRBD2
CASSQRGTVNNEKLFF TGTGCCAGCAGCCAGAGGGGGACAGTAAATAATGAAAAACTGTTTTTT . TRBV7-2 16 TRBJ1-4 TRBD1
CASSSPSVASTDTQYF TGTGCCAGCAGCTCCCCTAGCGTGGCTAGCACAGATACGCAGTATTTT . TRBV7-2 16 TRBJ2-3 .
CASSQDPGFPGELFF TGCGCCAGCAGCCAAGATCCGGGGTTCCCCGGGGAGCTGTTTTTT . TRBV4-1 15 TRBJ2-2 .
CASSLAGRRRYEQYF TGCGCCAGCAGCTTGGCCGGTCGGCGCCGCTACGAGCAGTACTTC many TRBV5-1 15 TRBJ2-7 .
CASSFDWLNTEASF TGCGCCAGCAGCTTCGACTGGCTGAACACTGAAGCTTCCTTT . TRBV5-1 14 TRBJ1-1 .
CASSLSPGGAFF TGTGCCAGCAGCTTGAGTCCCGGGGGGGCTTTCTTT . TRBV5-6 12 TRBJ1-1 .
CASSLVSGEYTEAFF TGCGCCAGCAGCTTGGTGTCGGGCGAGTACACTGAAGCTTTCTTT many TRBV5-1 15 TRBJ1-1 .
CASSADRGPRQPQHF TGTGCCAGCAGCGCCGACAGGGGGCCACGTCAGCCCCAGCATTTT many TRBV2 15 TRBJ1-5 TRBD1
CASSMAVNQPQHF TGTGCCAGTAGTATGGCAGTCAATCAGCCCCAGCATTTT . TRBV19 13 TRBJ1-5 .
CASSTDRGLFEQYF TGTGCCAGCAGTACGGACAGGGGGCTCTTTGAGCAGTACTTC few TRBV28 14 TRBJ2-7 TRBD1
CASQSFGHPYEQYF TGCGCCAGCCAGTCCTTCGGACACCCCTACGAGCAGTACTTC many TRBV10-2 14 TRBJ2-7 .
CASSPLGGYSGAYGYTF TGTGCCAGCAGCCCCCTTGGGGGATATTCCGGAGCCTATGGCTACACCTTC . TRBV2 17 TRBJ1-2 .
CASTAGRGNTEAFF TGTGCCAGCACAGCGGGCCGCGGTAACACTGAAGCTTTCTTT . TRBV2 14 TRBJ1-1 .
CSTLQGGSYNEAFF TGCAGCACGTTACAGGGGGGTTCCTACAATGAAGCTTTCTTT . TRBV20-1 14 TRBJ1-1 TRBD1
CAISGEQSRGYTF TGTGCCATCAGTGGCGAACAGAGCCGTGGCTACACCTTC few TRBV10-3 13 TRBJ1-2 .
CASSVEGGGSAYNSPLHF TGTGCCAGCAGCGTAGAAGGAGGCGGCAGCGCCTATAATTCACCCCTCCACTTT many TRBV9 18 TRBJ1-6 .
CASSLSILAGAQETQYF TGTGCCAGCAGCTTGTCCATCCTAGCGGGGGCTCAAGAGACCCAGTACTTC few TRBV5-8 17 TRBJ2-5 TRBD2
CSVEDHRAEEQYF TGCAGCGTTGAAGACCACAGGGCGGAAGAGCAGTACTTC many TRBV29-1 13 TRBJ2-7 .
CASHYGGTEAFF TGTGCCAGCCATTATGGGGGAACTGAAGCTTTCTTT many TRBV12-3/TRBV12-4 12 TRBJ1-1 .
CASSRLSRVNEQYF TGTGCCAGCAGCAGATTGAGCAGGGTAAACGAGCAGTACTTC many TRBV11-2 14 TRBJ2-7 .
CASGRTSGGEQYF TGCGCCAGCGGACGGACTAGCGGGGGGGAGCAGTACTTC many TRBV5-1 13 TRBJ2-7 TRBD2
CASSLGPGQGGETQYF TGTGCCAGCAGCTTGGGGCCGGGACAGGGGGGAGAGACCCAGTACTTC many TRBV7-6 16 TRBJ2-5 TRBD1
CASSWIRDGQETQYF TGTGCCAGCAGCTGGATCCGGGACGGCCAAGAGACCCAGTACTTC . TRBV13 15 TRBJ2-5 .
CASSYLAGPFTEAFF TGTGCCAGCAGTTATCTCGCAGGACCTTTCACTGAAGCTTTCTTT . TRBV6-6 15 TRBJ1-1 .
CAISESRGSSYNSPLHF TGTGCCATCAGTGAGTCGAGAGGAAGCTCCTATAATTCACCCCTCCACTTT many TRBV10-3 17 TRBJ1-6 .
CASSPSPGQARGVF TGTGCCAGCAGTCCCTCCCCGGGGCAGGCAAGGGGGGTATTT . TRBV2 14 TRBJ1-1 .
CASSPGRGALWPQHF TGTGCCAGCAGCCCGGGACGAGGAGCCCTTTGGCCCCAGCATTTT few TRBV11-2 15 TRBJ1-5 .
CAISESDRTNSPLHF TGTGCCATCAGTGAGTCCGACAGAACGAATTCACCCCTCCACTTT few TRBV10-3 15 TRBJ1-6 .
CASSDPSGAQYNEQFF TGTGCCAGCAGTGACCCTAGCGGGGCCCAGTACAATGAGCAGTTCTTC few TRBV25-1 16 TRBJ2-1 TRBD2
CASSLLATEITGELFF TGTGCCAGCAGCTTACTTGCGACAGAAATCACCGGGGAGCTGTTTTTT . TRBV7-6 16 TRBJ2-2 .